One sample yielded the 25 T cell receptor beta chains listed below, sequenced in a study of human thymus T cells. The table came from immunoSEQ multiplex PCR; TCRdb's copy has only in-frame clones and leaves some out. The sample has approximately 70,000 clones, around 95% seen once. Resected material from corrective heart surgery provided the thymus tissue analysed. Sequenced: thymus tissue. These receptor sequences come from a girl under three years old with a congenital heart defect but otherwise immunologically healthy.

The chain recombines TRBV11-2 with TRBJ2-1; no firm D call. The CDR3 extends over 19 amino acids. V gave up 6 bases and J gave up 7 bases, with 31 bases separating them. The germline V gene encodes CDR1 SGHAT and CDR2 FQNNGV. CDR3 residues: CASSLPNLSWLMDGNEQFF. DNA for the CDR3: TGTGCCAGCAGTCTCCCGAACCTCTCTTGGCTAATGGACGGGAATGAGCAGTTCTTC.

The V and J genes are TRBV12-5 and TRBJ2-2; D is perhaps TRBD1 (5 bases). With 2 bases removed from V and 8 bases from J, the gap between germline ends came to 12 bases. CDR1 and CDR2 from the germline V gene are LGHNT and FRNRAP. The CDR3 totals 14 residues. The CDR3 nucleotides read TGTGCTAGTGGTTTGTTGGGGCCAGGAGGGGAGCTGTTTTTT. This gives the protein CASGLLGPGGELFF.

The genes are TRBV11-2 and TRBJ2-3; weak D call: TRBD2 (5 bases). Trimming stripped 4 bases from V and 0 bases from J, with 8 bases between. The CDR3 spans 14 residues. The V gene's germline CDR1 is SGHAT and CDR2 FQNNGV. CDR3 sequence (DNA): TGTGCCAGCAGCTCACGGACTAGCACAGATACGCAGTATTTT. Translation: CASSSRTSTDTQYF.

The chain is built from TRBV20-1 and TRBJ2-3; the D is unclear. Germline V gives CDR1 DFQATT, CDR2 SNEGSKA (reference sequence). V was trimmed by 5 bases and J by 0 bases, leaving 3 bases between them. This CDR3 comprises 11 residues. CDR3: CSASSTDTQYF. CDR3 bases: TGCAGTGCTTCTAGCACAGATACGCAGTATTTT.

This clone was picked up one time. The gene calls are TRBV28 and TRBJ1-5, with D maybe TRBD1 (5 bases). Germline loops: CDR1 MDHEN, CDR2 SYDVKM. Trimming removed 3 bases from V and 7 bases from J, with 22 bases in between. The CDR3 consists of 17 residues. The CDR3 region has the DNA TGTGCCAGCAGTTTTTTCTCGTGGACAAAGGGACCCCAGCCCCAGCATTTT. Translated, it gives CASSFFSWTKGPQPQHF.

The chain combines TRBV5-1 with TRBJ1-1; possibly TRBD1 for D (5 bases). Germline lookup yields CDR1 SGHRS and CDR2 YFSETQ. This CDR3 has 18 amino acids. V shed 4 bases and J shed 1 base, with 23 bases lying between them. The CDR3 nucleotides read TGCGCCAGCAGCCCGTCGGGCCTGGGGGTTACAAAGAACACTGAAGCTTTCTTT. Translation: CASSPSGLGVTKNTEAFF.

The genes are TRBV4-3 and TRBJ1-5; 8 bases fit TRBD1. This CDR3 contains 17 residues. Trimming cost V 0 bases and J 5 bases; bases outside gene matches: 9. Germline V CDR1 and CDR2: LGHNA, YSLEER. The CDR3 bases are TGCGCCAGCAGCCAAGATAGGGGGCAGGGGGCCTATCAGCCCCAGCATTTT. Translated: CASSQDRGQGAYQPQHF.

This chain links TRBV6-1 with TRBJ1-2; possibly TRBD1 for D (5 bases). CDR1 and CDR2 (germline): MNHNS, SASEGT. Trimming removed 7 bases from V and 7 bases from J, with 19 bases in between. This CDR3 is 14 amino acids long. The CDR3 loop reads CASNRRVGSSGYTF. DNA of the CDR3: TGTGCCAGCAACCGCAGGGTAGGTTCGTCTGGCTACACCTTC.

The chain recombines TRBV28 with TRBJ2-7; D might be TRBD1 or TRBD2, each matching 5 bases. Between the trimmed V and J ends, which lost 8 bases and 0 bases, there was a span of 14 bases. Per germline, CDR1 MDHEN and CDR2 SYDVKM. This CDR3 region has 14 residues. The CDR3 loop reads CASAGGYGSYEQYF. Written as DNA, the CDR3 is TGTGCCAGCGCTGGGGGTTATGGCTCCTACGAGCAGTACTTC. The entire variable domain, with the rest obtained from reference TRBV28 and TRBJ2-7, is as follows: DVKVTQSSRYLVKRTGEKVFLECVQDMDHENMFWYRQDPGLGLRLIYFSYDVKMKEKGDIPEGYSVSREKKERFSLILESASTNQTSMYLCASAGGYGSYEQYFGPGTRLTVT.

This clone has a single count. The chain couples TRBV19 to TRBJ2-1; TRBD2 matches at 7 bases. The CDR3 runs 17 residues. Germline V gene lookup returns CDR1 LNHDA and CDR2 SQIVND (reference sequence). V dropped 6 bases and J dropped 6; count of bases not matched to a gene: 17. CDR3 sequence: CASSGHSYLRTSNEQFF. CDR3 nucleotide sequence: TGTGCCAGTAGCGGACACTCTTACTTGAGGACTAGCAATGAGCAGTTCTTC.

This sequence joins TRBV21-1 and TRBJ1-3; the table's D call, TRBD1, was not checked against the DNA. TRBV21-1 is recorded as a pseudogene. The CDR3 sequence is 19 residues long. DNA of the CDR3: TGTGCCAGCAGCAAAGTAGGCAGGGGGCCCACTAACTCTGGAAACACCATATATTTT. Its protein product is CASSKVGRGPTNSGNTIYF.

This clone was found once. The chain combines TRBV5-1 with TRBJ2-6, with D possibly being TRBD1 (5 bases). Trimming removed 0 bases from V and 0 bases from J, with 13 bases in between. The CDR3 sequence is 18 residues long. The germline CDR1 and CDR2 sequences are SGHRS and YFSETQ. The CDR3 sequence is CASSLDSLTGSGANVLTF. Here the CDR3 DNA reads TGCGCCAGCAGCTTGGACAGCCTAACAGGCTCTGGGGCCAACGTCCTGACTTTC.

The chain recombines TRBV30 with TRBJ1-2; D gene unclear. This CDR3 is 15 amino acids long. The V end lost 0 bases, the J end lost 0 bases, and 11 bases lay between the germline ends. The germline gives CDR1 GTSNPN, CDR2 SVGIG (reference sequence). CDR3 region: CAWSVRPRANYGYTF. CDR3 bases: TGTGCCTGGAGTGTACGCCCAAGAGCTAACTATGGCTACACCTTC.

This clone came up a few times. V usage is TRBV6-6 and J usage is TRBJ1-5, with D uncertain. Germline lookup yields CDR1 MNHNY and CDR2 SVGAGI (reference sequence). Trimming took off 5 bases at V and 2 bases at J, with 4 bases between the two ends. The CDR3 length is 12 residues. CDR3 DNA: TGTGCCAGCAGTGGGGGCAATCAGCCCCAGCATTTT. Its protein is CASSGGNQPQHF.

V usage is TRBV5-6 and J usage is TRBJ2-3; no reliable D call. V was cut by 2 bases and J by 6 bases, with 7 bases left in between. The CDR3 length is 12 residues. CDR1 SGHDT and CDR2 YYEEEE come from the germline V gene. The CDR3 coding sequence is TGTGCCAGCAGCTTAGGCAGGGATACGCAGTATTTT. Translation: CASSLGRDTQYF.

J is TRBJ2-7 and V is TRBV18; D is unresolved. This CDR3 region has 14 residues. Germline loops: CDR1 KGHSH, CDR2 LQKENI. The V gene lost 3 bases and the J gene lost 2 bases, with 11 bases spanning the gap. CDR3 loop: CASSPLDAAYEQYF. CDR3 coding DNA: TGTGCCAGCTCACCCCTAGACGCGGCCTACGAGCAGTACTTC.

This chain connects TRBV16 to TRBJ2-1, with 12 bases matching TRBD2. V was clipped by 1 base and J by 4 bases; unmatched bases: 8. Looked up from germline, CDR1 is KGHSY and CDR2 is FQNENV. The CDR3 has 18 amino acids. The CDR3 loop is CASSQFCRTSGTYNEQFF. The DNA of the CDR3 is TGTGCCAGCAGCCAATTTTGTCGGACTAGCGGGACGTACAATGAGCAGTTCTTC.

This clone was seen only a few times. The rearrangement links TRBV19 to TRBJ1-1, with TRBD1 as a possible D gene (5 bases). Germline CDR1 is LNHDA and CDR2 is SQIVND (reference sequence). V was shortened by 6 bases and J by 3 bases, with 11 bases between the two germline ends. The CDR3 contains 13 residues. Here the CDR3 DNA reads TGTGCCAGTAGCCCGACAGCCGACACTGAAGCTTTCTTT. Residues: CASSPTADTEAFF. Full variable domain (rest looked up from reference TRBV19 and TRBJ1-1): DGGITQSPKYLFRKEGQNVTLSCEQNLNHDAMYWYRQDPGQGLRLIYYSQIVNDFQKGDIAEGYSVSREKKESFPLTVTSAQKNPTAFYLCASSPTADTEAFFGQGTRLTVV.

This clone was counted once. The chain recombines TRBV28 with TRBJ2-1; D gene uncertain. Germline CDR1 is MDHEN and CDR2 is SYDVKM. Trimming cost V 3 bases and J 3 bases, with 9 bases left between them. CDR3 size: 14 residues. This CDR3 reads CASSFRAYYNEQFF. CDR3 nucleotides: TGTGCCAGCAGTTTCCGGGCGTACTACAATGAGCAGTTCTTC.

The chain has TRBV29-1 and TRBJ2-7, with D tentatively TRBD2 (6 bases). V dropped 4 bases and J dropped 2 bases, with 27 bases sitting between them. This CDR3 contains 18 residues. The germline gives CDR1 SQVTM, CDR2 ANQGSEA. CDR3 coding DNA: TGCAGCGTTGTTCCCCCCGGAGCCCGGGACTCCCGGCCCTACGAGCAGTACTTC. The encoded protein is CSVVPPGARDSRPYEQYF.

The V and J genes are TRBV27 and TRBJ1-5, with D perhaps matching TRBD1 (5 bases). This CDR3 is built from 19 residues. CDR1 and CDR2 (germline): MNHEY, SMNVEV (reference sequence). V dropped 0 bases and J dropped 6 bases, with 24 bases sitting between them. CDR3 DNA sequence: TGTGCCAGCAGTTTATCGCCCCCAGATAGGGGCGACCGGCTTCAGCCCCAGCATTTT. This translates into CASSLSPPDRGDRLQPQHF.

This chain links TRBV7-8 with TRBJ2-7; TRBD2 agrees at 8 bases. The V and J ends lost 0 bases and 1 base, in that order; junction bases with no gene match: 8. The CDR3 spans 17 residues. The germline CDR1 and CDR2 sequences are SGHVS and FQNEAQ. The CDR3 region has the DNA TGTGCCAGCAGCTTAGCTGGGAGGTCTAGCGGGTCCTACGAGCAGTACTTC. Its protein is CASSLAGRSSGSYEQYF.

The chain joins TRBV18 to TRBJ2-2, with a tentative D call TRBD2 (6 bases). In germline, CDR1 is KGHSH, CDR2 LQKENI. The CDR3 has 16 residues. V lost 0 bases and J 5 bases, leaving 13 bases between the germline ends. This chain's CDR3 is CASSPPRLTRTGELFF. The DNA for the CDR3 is TGTGCCAGCTCACCACCGAGGTTGACTAGGACCGGGGAGCTGTTTTTT.

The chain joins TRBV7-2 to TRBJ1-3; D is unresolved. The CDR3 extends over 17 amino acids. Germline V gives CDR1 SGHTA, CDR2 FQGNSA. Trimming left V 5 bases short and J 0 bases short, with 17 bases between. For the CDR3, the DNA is TGTGCCAGCAGCCCTAGAATAGGACGCGTCTCTGGAAACACCATATATTTT. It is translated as CASSPRIGRVSGNTIYF.

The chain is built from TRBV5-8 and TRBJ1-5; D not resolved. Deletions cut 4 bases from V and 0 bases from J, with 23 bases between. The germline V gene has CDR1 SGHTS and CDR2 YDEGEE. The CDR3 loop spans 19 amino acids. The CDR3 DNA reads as TGTGCCAGCAGCCCGGTTTTTGGACTGCAAATCTATAGCAATCAGCCCCAGCATTTT. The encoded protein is CASSPVFGLQIYSNQPQHF.